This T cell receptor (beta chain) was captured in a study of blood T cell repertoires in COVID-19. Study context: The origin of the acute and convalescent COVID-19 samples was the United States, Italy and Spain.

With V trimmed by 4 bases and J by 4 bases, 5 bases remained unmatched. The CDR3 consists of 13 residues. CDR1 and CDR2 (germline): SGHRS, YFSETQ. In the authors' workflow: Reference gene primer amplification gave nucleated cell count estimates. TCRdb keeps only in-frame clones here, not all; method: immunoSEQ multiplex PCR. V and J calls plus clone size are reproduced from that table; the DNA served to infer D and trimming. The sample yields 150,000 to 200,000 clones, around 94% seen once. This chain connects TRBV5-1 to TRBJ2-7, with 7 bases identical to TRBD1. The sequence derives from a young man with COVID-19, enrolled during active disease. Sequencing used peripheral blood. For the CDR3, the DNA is TGCGCCAGCAGCCAGACAGGGATATACGAGCAGTACTTC. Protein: CASSQTGIYEQYF.